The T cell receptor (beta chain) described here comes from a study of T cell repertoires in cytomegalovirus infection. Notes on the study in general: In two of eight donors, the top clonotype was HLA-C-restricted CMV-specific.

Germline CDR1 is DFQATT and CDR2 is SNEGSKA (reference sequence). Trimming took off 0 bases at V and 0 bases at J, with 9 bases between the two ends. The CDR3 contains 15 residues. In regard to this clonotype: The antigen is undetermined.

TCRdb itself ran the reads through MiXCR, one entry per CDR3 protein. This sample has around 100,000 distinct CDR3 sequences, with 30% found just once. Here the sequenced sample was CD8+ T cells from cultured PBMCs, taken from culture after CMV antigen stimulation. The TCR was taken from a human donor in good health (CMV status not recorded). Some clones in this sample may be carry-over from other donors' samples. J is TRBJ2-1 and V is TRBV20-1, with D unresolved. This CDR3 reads CSAREGFTSYNEQFF. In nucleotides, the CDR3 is TGCAGTGCTAGAGAGGGCTTTACCTCCTACAATGAGCAGTTCTTC.